Described below is a single TCR beta chain sequence and its context. Generated by immunoSEQ multiplex PCR, the TCRdb table keeps only in-frame clones and is missing some. The sample yields some 290,000 clones, about 86% seen once. This record belongs to a study of Ad26.COV2.S vaccination and SARS-CoV-2 variants. The CDR3 has 14 amino acids. Germline values: CDR1 SNHLY, CDR2 FYNNEI. The germline V and J ends were trimmed by 6 bases and 0 bases, with 9 bases remaining between them. The treatment: around 19 received Ad26.COV2.S at low or high dose, single or two shots; 5 received placebo; per-sample allocation not given. Sampling was performed 63 days after the first vaccine or placebo injection.

The V call is TRBV2, the J call TRBJ1-5; possibly TRBD1 for D (6 bases). The sample here was peripheral blood, taken in a trial of Ad26.COV2.S vaccine versus placebo. The clonotype originates from a person between 18 and 59 years old who received the Ad26.COV2.S COVID-19 vaccine or a placebo. CDR3 DNA: TGTGCCAGCAGAGGACAGATTAGCAATCAGCCCCAGCATTTT. Protein: CASRGQISNQPQHF.